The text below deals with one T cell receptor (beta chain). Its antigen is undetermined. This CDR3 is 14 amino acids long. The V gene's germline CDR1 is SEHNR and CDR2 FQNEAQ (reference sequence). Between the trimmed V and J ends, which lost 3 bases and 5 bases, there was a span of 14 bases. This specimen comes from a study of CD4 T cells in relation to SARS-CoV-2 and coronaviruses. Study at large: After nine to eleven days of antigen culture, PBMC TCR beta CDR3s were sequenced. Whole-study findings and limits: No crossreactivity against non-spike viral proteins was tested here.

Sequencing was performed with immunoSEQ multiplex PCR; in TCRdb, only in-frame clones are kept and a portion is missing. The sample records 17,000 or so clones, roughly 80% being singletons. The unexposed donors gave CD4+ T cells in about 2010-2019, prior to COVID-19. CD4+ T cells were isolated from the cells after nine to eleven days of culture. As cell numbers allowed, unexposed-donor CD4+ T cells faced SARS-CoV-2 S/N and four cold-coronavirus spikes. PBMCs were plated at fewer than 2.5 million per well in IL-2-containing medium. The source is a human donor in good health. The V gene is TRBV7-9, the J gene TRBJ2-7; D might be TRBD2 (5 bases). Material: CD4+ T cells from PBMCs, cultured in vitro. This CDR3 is CASSFNGIRNEQYF. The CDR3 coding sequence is TGTGCCAGCAGCTTTAACGGGATTAGGAACGAGCAGTACTTC.